This T cell receptor beta chain was recorded in a study of cytomegalovirus exposure and HLA in healthy donors. For the study at large: In terms of ancestry, the Caucasian-associated cluster contained roughly 80% of the approximately 400 genotyped donors.

Study-level points and caveats: Sequencing depth roughly uniform across donors was assumed in presence/absence analyses. Despite most TCR sequences being rare, some public TCRs occurred in many donors.

The ends were cut back, 2 bases at V and 3 bases at J, with 7 bases in the middle. This CDR3 has 13 residues. CDR1 and CDR2 from the germline V gene are KGHSH and LQKENI. A word on this clone: What it binds is not known.

PCR amplification relied on 60 Vbeta primers (plus 13 Jbeta primers). Only in-frame clones appear in the TCRdb table, and some are missing; sequencing was by immunoSEQ multiplex PCR. The sample contains 97,000 or so clones, around four fifths of which appear only once. The sequence was collected from a middle-aged man in good health and CMV-seronegative. Sequencing was done on a sample of PBMCs. The chain has TRBV18 and TRBJ1-2; no reliable D call. CDR3 nucleotide sequence: TGTGCCAGCTCACCAAGGAGCGACTATGGCTACACCTTC. This translates into CASSPRSDYGYTF.